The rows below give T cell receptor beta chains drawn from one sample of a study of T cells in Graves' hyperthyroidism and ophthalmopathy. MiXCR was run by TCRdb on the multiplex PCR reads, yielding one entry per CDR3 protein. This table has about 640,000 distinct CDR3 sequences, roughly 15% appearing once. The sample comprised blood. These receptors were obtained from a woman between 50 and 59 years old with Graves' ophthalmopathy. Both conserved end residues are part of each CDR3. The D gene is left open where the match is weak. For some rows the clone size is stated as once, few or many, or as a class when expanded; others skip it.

DNA: TGTGCCAGCAGCTTAATTTCGGGGAGCGCCACTGAAGCTTTCTTT
CDR3: CASSLISGSATEAFF
V: TRBV7-2
size: many
J: TRBJ1-1
D: NA
length: 15

DNA: TGCGCCAGCAGCCTTGGTGGCCGGGGGCTGAACACCGGGGAGCTGTTTTTT
CDR3: CASSLGGRGLNTGELFF
V: TRBV5-1
size: many
J: TRBJ2-2
D: NA
length: 17

DNA: TGCGCCAGCAGCAAGACAGGGGCGGAGAATGAGCAGTTCTTC
CDR3: CASSKTGAENEQFF
V: TRBV5-1
size: many
J: TRBJ2-1
D: TRBD1
length: 14

DNA: TGTGCCAGCAGTTACCCCCCCGACAGGGTCTATGGCTACACCTTC
CDR3: CASSYPPDRVYGYTF
V: TRBV6-5
size: NA
J: TRBJ1-2
D: TRBD1
length: 15

DNA: TGTGCCAGCAGAGGTTTGTGGGCTTTCTTT
CDR3: CASRGLWAFF
V: TRBV12-3/TRBV12-4
size: NA
J: TRBJ1-1
D: NA
length: 10

DNA: TGTGCTAGTGGTTTGGGCCCGGGGGACCAAGAGACCCAGTACTTC
CDR3: CASGLGPGDQETQYF
V: TRBV12-5
size: NA
J: TRBJ2-5
D: NA
length: 15

DNA: TGTGCCAGCAGTTACCAGCTATACAATGAGCAGTTCTTC
CDR3: CASSYQLYNEQFF
V: TRBV6-5
size: few
J: TRBJ2-1
D: NA
length: 13

DNA: TGCGCCAGCAGCCAATGGCAGGGGAGAAGAGATACGCAGTATTTT
CDR3: CASSQWQGRRDTQYF
V: TRBV4-3
size: few
J: TRBJ2-3
D: NA
length: 15

DNA: TGCGCCAGCAGCTTGGCCGAGGGTTCTGAAGCTTTCTTT
CDR3: CASSLAEGSEAFF
V: TRBV5-1
size: many
J: TRBJ1-1
D: NA
length: 13

DNA: TGTGCCAGCAGTACCGTTCTCGGTGCACGGGAGACCCAGTACTTC
CDR3: CASSTVLGARETQYF
V: TRBV28
size: many
J: TRBJ2-5
D: NA
length: 15

DNA: TGTGCCAGCGAGCCGGACAGGGGGCTTGGTGAAGCTTTCTTT
CDR3: CASEPDRGLGEAFF
V: TRBV2
size: NA
J: TRBJ1-1
D: TRBD1
length: 14

DNA: TGTGCCAGCAGTCCCCCCCTACGTGTTGTGTTGTACTTC
CDR3: CASSPPLRVVLYF
V: TRBV6-1
size: many
J: TRBJ2-5
D: NA
length: 13

DNA: TGTGCCAGCAGTTACTTCGAGGGGACCCAGTACTTC
CDR3: CASSYFEGTQYF
V: TRBV12-3/TRBV12-4
size: many
J: TRBJ2-5
D: NA
length: 12

DNA: TGTGCCAGCATCCAGCTAGACGAGCAGTACTTC
CDR3: CASIQLDEQYF
V: TRBV2
size: few
J: TRBJ2-7
D: NA
length: 11

DNA: TGTGCCATCAAAGGGACTAGCGGGACCGCCGGGGAGCTGTTTTTT
CDR3: CAIKGTSGTAGELFF
V: TRBV10-3
size: many
J: TRBJ2-2
D: TRBD2
length: 15

DNA: TGCGCCAGCAGCCAAGATGCGGCTTGGAACACCGGGGAGCTGTTTTTT
CDR3: CASSQDAAWNTGELFF
V: TRBV4-3
size: NA
J: TRBJ2-2
D: NA
length: 16

DNA: TGTGCCAGCAGACCTAGGAGGGGATACTACAATGAGCAGTTCTTC
CDR3: CASRPRRGYYNEQFF
V: TRBV12-3/TRBV12-4
size: many
J: TRBJ2-1
D: NA
length: 15

DNA: TGCAGTGCTAGAGGGGAGTGGAGCTCCTATAATTCACCCCTCCACTTT
CDR3: CSARGEWSSYNSPLHF
V: TRBV20-1
size: many
J: TRBJ1-6
D: NA
length: 16

DNA: TGTGCCAGCAGCTTAGCTAGTAGCGGGAGACGGTGGAACACCGGGGAGCTGTTTTTT
CDR3: CASSLASSGRRWNTGELFF
V: TRBV7-2
size: few
J: TRBJ2-2
D: TRBD2
length: 19

DNA: TGCGCCAGCAGCCCAGCCGACAGGGGGTGGGATGGCTACACCTTC
CDR3: CASSPADRGWDGYTF
V: TRBV4-1
size: few
J: TRBJ1-2
D: TRBD1
length: 15

DNA: TGCAGTGCTCAAAAACACATAGCGGGAGAAGAGACCCAGTACTTC
CDR3: CSAQKHIAGEETQYF
V: TRBV20-1
size: many
J: TRBJ2-5
D: TRBD2
length: 15

DNA: TGCAGTGCTAGAAGGACAGGCCCCAGTTACGAGCAGTACTTC
CDR3: CSARRTGPSYEQYF
V: TRBV20-1
size: many
J: TRBJ2-7
D: TRBD1
length: 14